Following are 3 T cell receptor beta chains from one sample sequenced in a study of T cell responses to AZD1222 COVID-19 vaccine. Sequencing used immunoSEQ multiplex PCR; TCRdb keeps in-frame clones, though not all of them. The repertoire includes about 190,000 clones, approximately 91% of them detected once, and roughly 0.98% sits in the top ten. The sequencing used peripheral blood, collected on day 0 of AZD1222 vaccination. The receptors here all came from an adult in good health.

The chain joins TRBV5-4 to TRBJ1-1; no clear D gene. Germline CDR1 reads SGHNT; CDR2 reads YYREEE (reference sequence). CDR3 length: 14 residues. The V end lost 1 base, the J end lost 3 bases, and 10 bases lay between the germline ends. This chain's CDR3 is CASSLSASDTEAFF. In DNA, the CDR3 is TGTGCCAGCAGCTTGTCGGCAAGCGACACTGAAGCTTTCTTT.

The chain couples TRBV9 to TRBJ2-3, with 8 positions matching TRBD1. The CDR3 sequence is 15 residues long. Per germline, CDR1 SGDLS and CDR2 YYNGEE. Germline trimming cut 3 bases from V and 4 bases from J; bases unmatched to any gene: 7. CDR3: CASSGNRGSSDTQYF. CDR3 bases: TGTGCCAGCAGCGGAAACAGGGGGAGCTCAGATACGCAGTATTTT.

V is TRBV5-4 and J is TRBJ1-6; D uncertain. Germline CDR1 SGHNT, CDR2 YYREEE (reference sequence). Trimming cost V 4 bases and J 5 bases, with 13 bases left between them. This CDR3 spans 15 amino acids. The DNA for the CDR3 is TGTGCCAGCAGCCCAGCCGGGAAAGATAATTCACCCCTCCACTTT. This translates into CASSPAGKDNSPLHF.